The rows below give T cell receptor beta chains drawn from one sample of a study of cytomegalovirus exposure and HLA in healthy donors. Sequencing used immunoSEQ multiplex PCR; TCRdb keeps in-frame clones, though not all of them. The sample holds about 130,000 clones; about 79% are singletons and the top ten take under 3.5%. The sample was PBMCs. Every receptor here comes from a man aged 50 to 60 in good health and CMV-seronegative. Each CDR3 is given with its conserved first and last residue. The D gene is left open where the match is weak. Size is stated for part of the rows, as once, few or many counts, or as a class when the clone is expanded.

v_gene: TRBV5-4
d_gene: NA
j_gene: TRBJ2-2
abundance: once
CDR3aa: CASSEGHLNTGELFF
CDR3nt: TGTGCCAGCAGCGAGGGACACCTGAACACCGGGGAGCTGTTTTTT

v_gene: TRBV5-8
d_gene: NA
j_gene: TRBJ2-1
abundance: NA
CDR3aa: CASSVYSNEQFF
CDR3nt: TGTGCCAGCAGCGTTTATAGCAATGAGCAGTTCTTC

v_gene: TRBV11-2
d_gene: NA
j_gene: TRBJ2-2
abundance: NA
CDR3aa: CASSPLAFGELFF
CDR3nt: TGTGCCAGCAGCCCCCTAGCGTTCGGGGAGCTGTTTTTT

v_gene: TRBV5-8
d_gene: NA
j_gene: TRBJ1-5
abundance: NA
CDR3aa: CASSLWGLSPRQPRHF
CDR3nt: TGTGCCAGCAGCTTGTGGGGACTCTCCCCGAGGCAGCCCCGGCATTTT

v_gene: TRBV5-5
d_gene: NA
j_gene: TRBJ2-7
abundance: NA
CDR3aa: CASSPPAAYEQYF
CDR3nt: TGTGCCAGCAGCCCTCCAGCGGCTTACGAGCAGTACTTC

v_gene: TRBV28
d_gene: TRBD2
j_gene: TRBJ2-5
abundance: once
CDR3aa: CASKIPGGETQYF
CDR3nt: TGTGCCAGCAAGATCCCCGGGGGGGAGACCCAGTACTTC

v_gene: TRBV7-8
d_gene: TRBD1
j_gene: TRBJ1-1
abundance: NA
CDR3aa: CASSLARTGVNTEAFF
CDR3nt: TGTGCCAGCAGCTTAGCGCGGACAGGGGTTAACACTGAAGCTTTCTTT

v_gene: TRBV9
d_gene: NA
j_gene: TRBJ1-3
abundance: NA
CDR3aa: CASLEGPGNTIYF
CDR3nt: TGTGCCAGCCTAGAAGGCCCGGGAAACACCATATATTTT

v_gene: TRBV7-9
d_gene: NA
j_gene: TRBJ1-5
abundance: NA
CDR3aa: CASSFSDQPQHF
CDR3nt: TGTGCCAGCAGCTTTTCGGATCAGCCCCAGCATTTT

v_gene: TRBV6-5
d_gene: NA
j_gene: TRBJ1-1
abundance: NA
CDR3aa: CASNEQGRAFF
CDR3nt: TGTGCCAGCAACGAACAGGGTAGAGCTTTCTTT

v_gene: TRBV5-1
d_gene: NA
j_gene: TRBJ2-1
abundance: NA
CDR3aa: CASSLDGTPYNEQFF
CDR3nt: TGCGCCAGCAGCTTGGACGGGACACCGTACAATGAGCAGTTCTTC

v_gene: TRBV5-8
d_gene: TRBD2
j_gene: TRBJ2-1
abundance: NA
CDR3aa: CATGLAGADEQFF
CDR3nt: TGTGCAACCGGACTAGCGGGGGCTGATGAGCAGTTCTTC

v_gene: TRBV5-1
d_gene: NA
j_gene: TRBJ2-3
abundance: NA
CDR3aa: CASSLEGGRDTQYF
CDR3nt: TGCGCCAGCAGCTTGGAGGGGGGGCGGGATACGCAGTATTTT

v_gene: TRBV2
d_gene: NA
j_gene: TRBJ2-2
abundance: NA
CDR3aa: CASSPNRNTGELFF
CDR3nt: TGTGCCAGCAGTCCCAACAGAAACACCGGGGAGCTGTTTTTT

v_gene: TRBV15
d_gene: TRBD2
j_gene: TRBJ2-7
abundance: NA
CDR3aa: CATSGWEGGEQYF
CDR3nt: TGTGCCACCAGCGGCTGGGAGGGTGGAGAGCAGTACTTC

v_gene: TRBV4-3
d_gene: TRBD2
j_gene: TRBJ2-1
abundance: NA
CDR3aa: CASSQDRLAGWQFF
CDR3nt: TGCGCCAGCAGCCAAGATAGGCTAGCGGGGTGGCAGTTCTTC

v_gene: TRBV4-3
d_gene: NA
j_gene: TRBJ1-2
abundance: NA
CDR3aa: CASSQTGIPDSKGHGYTF
CDR3nt: TGCGCCAGCAGCCAAACTGGGATTCCGGACTCGAAAGGGCATGGCTACACCTTC

v_gene: TRBV5-1
d_gene: TRBD1
j_gene: TRBJ2-2
abundance: few
CDR3aa: CASSLDRTGPGELFF
CDR3nt: TGCGCCAGCAGCTTGGACCGGACAGGGCCCGGGGAGCTGTTTTTT

v_gene: TRBV2
d_gene: NA
j_gene: TRBJ2-7
abundance: NA
CDR3aa: CASSSTGRHYEQYF
CDR3nt: TGTGCCAGCAGCTCGACGGGGAGACACTACGAGCAGTACTTC

v_gene: TRBV10-1
d_gene: NA
j_gene: TRBJ1-1
abundance: once
CDR3aa: CASSDEVPVRSAFF
CDR3nt: TGCGCCAGCAGTGATGAGGTACCGGTAAGGTCAGCTTTCTTT

v_gene: TRBV7-9
d_gene: NA
j_gene: TRBJ1-2
abundance: NA
CDR3aa: CASSLVQPGYTF
CDR3nt: TGTGCCAGCAGCTTAGTACAGCCTGGCTACACCTTC

v_gene: TRBV29-1
d_gene: TRBD1
j_gene: TRBJ2-2
abundance: NA
CDR3aa: CSVKFTGARGTGELFF
CDR3nt: TGCAGCGTTAAGTTTACTGGGGCCAGGGGGACCGGGGAGCTGTTTTTT

v_gene: TRBV10-2
d_gene: TRBD2
j_gene: TRBJ2-1
abundance: NA
CDR3aa: CASSERSGGGNEQFF
CDR3nt: TGCGCCAGCAGTGAGCGAAGCGGGGGGGGTAATGAGCAGTTCTTC

v_gene: TRBV6-1
d_gene: TRBD1
j_gene: TRBJ2-3
abundance: NA
CDR3aa: CASSAPGQGPDTQYF
CDR3nt: TGTGCCAGCAGTGCCCCGGGACAGGGACCAGATACGCAGTATTTT

v_gene: TRBV5-1
d_gene: NA
j_gene: TRBJ2-5
abundance: NA
CDR3aa: CASSYLGRRSEGTQYF
CDR3nt: TGCGCCAGCAGCTACCTGGGCCGGCGTAGTGAGGGGACCCAGTACTTC

v_gene: TRBV2
d_gene: NA
j_gene: TRBJ1-2
abundance: NA
CDR3aa: CASSESRNYGYTF
CDR3nt: TGTGCCAGCAGTGAAAGCCGAAACTATGGCTACACCTTC

v_gene: TRBV9
d_gene: NA
j_gene: TRBJ2-5
abundance: NA
CDR3aa: CASSPISLSETQYF
CDR3nt: TGTGCCAGCAGCCCTATATCCCTGTCGGAGACCCAGTACTTC

v_gene: TRBV11-2
d_gene: TRBD2
j_gene: TRBJ2-1
abundance: NA
CDR3aa: CASSPTSGGNEQFF
CDR3nt: TGTGCCAGCAGCCCGACTAGCGGGGGGAATGAGCAGTTCTTC

v_gene: TRBV30
d_gene: NA
j_gene: TRBJ1-1
abundance: once
CDR3aa: CAWRFPLNTEAFF
CDR3nt: TGTGCCTGGAGATTCCCGTTGAACACTGAAGCTTTCTTT

v_gene: TRBV5-4
d_gene: TRBD2
j_gene: TRBJ2-1
abundance: NA
CDR3aa: CASSPGLDEQFF
CDR3nt: TGTGCCAGCAGCCCTGGACTAGATGAGCAGTTCTTC

v_gene: TRBV5-1
d_gene: NA
j_gene: TRBJ2-2
abundance: NA
CDR3aa: CASSLDPRGNTGELFF
CDR3nt: TGCGCCAGCAGCTTGGACCCCCGGGGGAACACCGGGGAGCTGTTTTTT

v_gene: TRBV7-9
d_gene: NA
j_gene: TRBJ1-1
abundance: few
CDR3aa: CASSLSSKQTGFYPTEAFF
CDR3nt: TGTGCCAGCAGCTTATCTTCGAAACAAACGGGGTTTTATCCCACTGAAGCTTTCTTT

v_gene: TRBV18
d_gene: NA
j_gene: TRBJ1-1
abundance: NA
CDR3aa: CASWSGAVTEAFF
CDR3nt: TGTGCCAGCTGGTCAGGGGCAGTCACTGAAGCTTTCTTT

v_gene: TRBV18
d_gene: TRBD1
j_gene: TRBJ2-1
abundance: NA
CDR3aa: CASSPPGQDEQFF
CDR3nt: TGTGCCAGCTCACCCCCTGGACAGGACGAGCAGTTCTTC

v_gene: TRBV15
d_gene: TRBD2
j_gene: TRBJ2-7
abundance: NA
CDR3aa: CATSRPSAGRAPEQYF
CDR3nt: TGTGCCACCAGCAGACCCTCGGCAGGGAGGGCTCCCGAGCAGTACTTC